Below are 17 T cell receptor beta chains sequenced from a single sample in a study of OX40 agonist ivuxolimab in advanced cancers. The repertoire was sequenced with immunoSEQ multiplex PCR; TCRdb's copy has only in-frame clones and lacks some. The table has approximately 50,000 clones, around 80% seen once. The source material was CD4+ or CD8+ T cells sorted from blood, sampled in a trial of the OX40 agonist ivuxolimab. These receptors were taken from an adult with an advanced solid tumor such as melanoma, head and neck, liver or kidney cancer.

Only a few counts were recorded for this clone. Here the CDR3 DNA reads TGTGCCAGCAGTGAAGGGTTCCAGATCTACGAGCAGTACTTC. The encoded protein is CASSEGFQIYEQYF. The chain couples TRBV2 to TRBJ2-7; D is unresolved. The CDR3 is 14 amino acids. The germline CDR1 and CDR2 sequences are SNHLY and FYNNEI. V was pared by 1 base and J by 3 bases, with 10 bases between. Variable domain in full (rest from reference TRBV2 and TRBJ2-7): EPEVTQTPSHQVTQMGQEVILRCVPISNHLYFYWYRQILGQKVEFLVSFYNNEISEKSEIFDDQFSVERPDGSNFTLKIRSTKLEDSAMYFCASSEGFQIYEQYFGPGTRLTVT.

The count of this clone is one. The rearrangement links TRBV5-1 to TRBJ2-5; 9 nucleotides line up with TRBD1. With 4 bases clipped from V and 2 bases from J, the junction kept 6 bases outside the gene matches. CDR1 is SGHRS and CDR2 is YFSETQ in the germline V gene. The CDR3 is made up of 15 amino acids. The CDR3 DNA reads TGCGCCAGCAGCGGGGACAGGGCAGGACAAGAGACCCAGTACTTC. This gives the protein CASSGDRAGQETQYF.

This sequence joins TRBV20-1 and TRBJ2-7; maybe TRBD1 (5 bases). Trimming stripped 2 bases from V and 6 bases from J, with 8 bases between. Germline V gene data show CDR1 as DFQATT and CDR2 as SNEGSKA (reference sequence). The length of the CDR3 is 11 residues. As DNA, the CDR3 is TGCAGTGCTAGACAAGGGGTCGAGCAGTACTTC. Translated: CSARQGVEQYF.

The V and J genes are TRBV7-9 and TRBJ2-7; 10 bases match TRBD1. The CDR3 consists of 14 residues. Germline lookup yields CDR1 SEHNR and CDR2 FQNEAQ (reference sequence). Trimming cost V 5 bases and J 3 bases; bases outside gene matches: 4. The CDR3 DNA is TGTGCCAGCAGCCGACAGGGGGCGGGCTACGAGCAGTACTTC. This encodes CASSRQGAGYEQYF.

The chain uses TRBV9 and TRBJ1-2, with D perhaps matching TRBD1 (6 bases). In germline, CDR1 is SGDLS, CDR2 YYNGEE. The length of the CDR3 is 16 residues. The V end was cut by 4 bases, the J end by 5 bases, with 21 bases between. The CDR3 spells CASSPAQGPLLYGYTF. The CDR3 nucleotides are TGTGCCAGCAGCCCAGCACAGGGTCCCCTTCTATATGGCTACACCTTC. Looking up the rest from reference TRBV9 and TRBJ1-2 gives the full variable domain: DSGVTQTPKHLITATGQRVTLRCSPRSGDLSVYWYQQSLDQGLQFLIQYYNGEERAKGNILERFSAQQFPDLHSELNLSSLELGDSALYFCASSPAQGPLLYGYTFGSGTRLTVV.

This rearrangement joins TRBV29-1 to TRBJ1-2; D is possibly TRBD1 (6 bases). Germline loops: CDR1 SQVTM, CDR2 ANQGSEA. This CDR3 is 14 amino acids long. The V end lost 6 bases, the J end lost 7 bases, and 21 bases lay between the germline ends. CDR3 loop: CSVYHRDLEGGYTF. The CDR3 nucleotides read TGCAGCGTATATCACAGGGATTTAGAAGGTGGCTACACCTTC.

The chain joins TRBV19 to TRBJ1-2; D not certain. CDR3 length: 12 residues. Per germline, CDR1 LNHDA and CDR2 SQIVND (reference sequence). Trimming took 5 bases from V and 5 from J, leaving 9 bases between them. The CDR3 bases are TGTGCCAGTAGTTTAAGATCTTATGGCTACACCTTC. It is translated as CASSLRSYGYTF. Supplemented by reference TRBV19 and TRBJ1-2, the full variable domain reads DGGITQSPKYLFRKEGQNVTLSCEQNLNHDAMYWYRQDPGQGLRLIYYSQIVNDFQKGDIAEGYSVSREKKESFPLTVTSAQKNPTAFYLCASSLRSYGYTFGSGTRLTVV.

The chain combines TRBV10-1 with TRBJ1-4, with D unresolved. CDR3 length equals 13 residues. Germline values: CDR1 WNHNN, CDR2 SYGVQD (reference sequence). Trimming took off 3 bases at V and 5 bases at J, with 7 bases between the two ends. The CDR3 DNA follows: TGCGCCAGCAGTGAACAGATAAATGAAAAACTGTTTTTT. This encodes CASSEQINEKLFF.

This sequence joins TRBV5-6 and TRBJ1-2; 11 bases match TRBD1. In germline, CDR1 is SGHDT, CDR2 YYEEEE. V lost 0 bases to trimming and J lost 2 bases; unmatched junction nucleotides: 9. This CDR3 is 18 amino acids long. The CDR3: CASSLVQGQGVQNYGYTF. CDR3 nucleotide sequence: TGTGCCAGCAGCTTGGTACAGGGACAGGGGGTCCAGAACTATGGCTACACCTTC. Variable domain in full (rest from reference TRBV5-6 and TRBJ1-2): DAGVTQSPTHLIKTRGQQVTLRCSPKSGHDTVSWYQQALGQGPQFIFQYYEEEERQRGNFPDRFSGHQFPNYSSELNVNALLLGDSALYLCASSLVQGQGVQNYGYTFGSGTRLTVV.

The chain joins TRBV13 to TRBJ2-1, with 11 bases identical to TRBD1. Per the germline V gene, CDR1 is PRHDT and CDR2 is FYEKMQ (reference sequence). This CDR3 has 15 residues. After removal of 7 bases from V and 4 bases from J, the junction contained 6 bases not matched to a gene. CDR3 amino acids: CASKVGTGGYNEQFF. The DNA of the CDR3 is TGTGCCAGCAAGGTCGGGACAGGGGGATACAATGAGCAGTTCTTC.

J is TRBJ1-2 and V is TRBV9, with D perhaps TRBD1 (5 bases). Looked up from germline, CDR1 is SGDLS and CDR2 is YYNGEE. Trimming took 4 bases from V and 3 from J, leaving 16 bases between them. The CDR3 spans 15 residues. CDR3 DNA: TGTGCCAGCAGCCGGGGACCGGCTCGGGACTATGGCTACACCTTC. Protein sequence: CASSRGPARDYGYTF.

CDR3 sequence reads: CASSERPMEKLFF. DNA for the CDR3: TGTGCCAGCAGTGAAAGACCGATGGAAAAACTGTTTTTT. The chain employs TRBV6-1 and TRBJ1-4; D is uncertain. The length of the CDR3 is 13 residues. The V end lost 2 bases, the J end lost 8 bases, and 9 bases lay between the germline ends. Germline V gives CDR1 MNHNS, CDR2 SASEGT.

The genes are TRBV7-2 and TRBJ2-2; the match to TRBD2 covers 9 bases. V was clipped by 1 base and J by 4 bases; unmatched bases: 4. CDR1 SGHTA and CDR2 FQGNSA come from the germline V gene. This CDR3 comprises 16 residues. The CDR3 here is CASSLGTSVGTGELFF. In DNA form, the CDR3 reads TGTGCCAGCAGCTTAGGGACTAGCGTGGGCACCGGGGAGCTGTTTTTT.

A few counts support this clone. The chain combines TRBV5-1 with TRBJ2-5; possibly TRBD2 for D (6 bases). This CDR3 spans 14 amino acids. Germline V gene data show CDR1 as SGHRS and CDR2 as YFSETQ. Trimming cost V 2 bases and J 3 bases, with 11 bases left between them. CDR3 sequence reads: CASSLMTGEETQYF. Here the CDR3 DNA reads TGCGCCAGCAGCTTAATGACGGGGGAAGAGACCCAGTACTTC.

V gene TRBV29-1 combines with J gene TRBJ2-5; D is tentatively TRBD1 or TRBD2 (5 bases each). The DNA matches TRBJ2-7 better at its end, which makes the J call doubtful. CDR1 SQVTM and CDR2 ANQGSEA come from the germline V gene. This CDR3 is 15 amino acids long. The CDR3 DNA reads TGCAGCGTTGATGGTCTGGACTCCCAGGGCAACGAGCAGTACTTC. Amino acids: CSVDGLDSQGNEQYF.

This clone was picked up one time. V usage is TRBV5-4 and J usage is TRBJ2-3, with 13 bases that match TRBD2. The CDR3 is made up of 16 amino acids. V lost 4 bases to trimming and J lost 2 bases; unmatched junction nucleotides: 4. The germline gives CDR1 SGHNT, CDR2 YYREEE (reference sequence). CDR3 in amino acids: CASSSGLAGVTDTQYF. The CDR3 coding sequence is TGTGCCAGCAGCAGTGGACTAGCGGGAGTCACAGATACGCAGTATTTT.

The rearrangement links TRBV29-1 to TRBJ2-1; D possibly uses TRBD1 or TRBD2 (5 bases each). Trimming removed 3 bases at V and 0 bases at J, with 18 bases between. Germline CDR1 reads SQVTM; CDR2 reads ANQGSEA. This CDR3 is 17 amino acids long. The CDR3: CSVEGAGTGNSYNEQFF. The DNA of the CDR3 is TGCAGCGTTGAGGGCGCCGGGACGGGGAACTCCTACAATGAGCAGTTCTTC.